One sample yielded the 24 T cell receptor beta chains listed below, sequenced in a study of blood T cells in healthy people across ages. With a J-beta primer mix and a sample-barcoded 5' primer, a second PCR ran about 7 to 12 cycles. Each CDR3 protein gets one entry after TCRdb re-called the 5' RACE reads with MiXCR. The data contain some 1.7 million distinct CDR3 sequences, approximately 28% of them singletons. Sequencing was carried out using blood. The receptors come from a woman in her twenties or thirties in good health.

This clonotype was picked up many times. The J gene is TRBJ2-3, the V gene TRBV20-1; no reliable D call. V was pared by 1 base and J by 7 bases, with 12 bases between. This CDR3 has 13 residues. Germline CDR1 is DFQATT and CDR2 is SNEGSKA (reference sequence). The CDR3 protein is CSARGSDIYTQYF. The DNA of the CDR3 is TGCAGTGCTAGAGGGTCCGATATATATACGCAGTATTTT.

In the case of this clonotype: Since a much larger clone is just one base distant, this may be a read error. The chain joins TRBV10-3 to TRBJ2-1, with 8 bases identical to TRBD2. Losses at the gene ends were 7 bases for V and 10 bases for J; bases not matched to a gene: 12. There are 14 residues in the CDR3. The germline gives CDR1 ENHRY, CDR2 SYGVKD. CDR3 DNA: TGTGCCATCAATCCCCGGGACACGGGAGGGGAGCAGTTCTTC. It yields the protein CAINPRDTGGEQFF.

This rearrangement joins TRBV28 to TRBJ1-4; possible D gene TRBD1, 5 bases. Trimming stripped 10 bases from V and 4 bases from J, with 16 bases between. The germline CDR1 and CDR2 sequences are MDHEN and SYDVKM. The CDR3 is 14 amino acids. In DNA form, the CDR3 reads TGTGCCACCCGACGGTTGGGGCGTAATGAAAAACTGTTTTTT. Its translation is CATRRLGRNEKLFF.

Worth noting for this clonotype: Possible read error: a much larger clone is one base away. The chain carries TRBV7-4 and TRBJ2-1; possibly TRBD1 or TRBD2 for D (6 bases each). Trimming removed 3 bases at V and 4 bases at J, with 19 bases between. Germline V gene data show CDR1 as SGHVT and CDR2 as SQSDAQ. The CDR3 is made up of 17 amino acids. The CDR3 spells CASSFFERRGDYNEQFF. DNA for the CDR3: TGTGCCAGCAGCTTCTTCGAGCGGAGGGGGGATTACAATGAGCAGTTCTTC.

This clonotype was seen more than once but under ten times. V and J are TRBV28 and TRBJ1-1, with 7 bases matching TRBD1. V lost 7 bases to trimming and J lost 5 bases; unmatched junction nucleotides: 13. Germline lookup yields CDR1 MDHEN and CDR2 SYDVKM. The CDR3 extends over 15 amino acids. The CDR3 region is CASTMGTTGRTEAFF. In DNA form, the CDR3 reads TGTGCCAGCACCATGGGGACGACAGGGCGGACTGAAGCTTTCTTT.

This clonotype was seen a few times. The rearrangement links TRBV7-9 to TRBJ2-3; TRBD2 aligns across 8 bases. This CDR3 is 16 amino acids long. The germline V gene has CDR1 SEHNR and CDR2 FQNEAQ (reference sequence). Unmatched junction bases numbered 11, after V lost 7 bases and J lost 2 bases. Here the CDR3 DNA reads TGTGCCAGCAAGGAGACGGGAGGGTTACTCACAGATACGCAGTATTTT. Protein product: CASKETGGLLTDTQYF. Drawing the rest from reference TRBV7-9 and TRBJ2-3, the complete variable domain is DTGVSQNPRHKITKRGQNVTFRCDPISEHNRLYWYRQTLGQGPEFLTYFQNEAQLEKSRLLSDRFSAERPKGSFSTLEIQRTEQGDSAMYLCASKETGGLLTDTQYFGPGTRLTVL.

The chain employs TRBV20-1 and TRBJ1-1; no reliable D call. CDR3 length: 13 residues. CDR1 is DFQATT, CDR2 SNEGSKA, per germline (reference sequence). The V gene lost 3 bases and the J gene lost 0 bases, with 8 bases spanning the gap. The CDR3 spells CSARGTMNTEAFF. In DNA form, the CDR3 reads TGCAGTGCTAGGGGCACCATGAACACTGAAGCTTTCTTT.

This clonotype was seen many times. This sequence joins TRBV12-3 or TRBV12-4 and TRBJ1-2, with TRBD1 matching 7 bases. CDR3 length equals 13 residues. Germline trimming cut 2 bases from V and 10 bases from J; bases unmatched to any gene: 7. The CDR3 loop reads CASSLLRTGDYTF. In DNA, the CDR3 is TGTGCCAGCAGTTTACTTCGGACAGGCGACTACACCTTC.

This clonotype was found a few times. The CDR3 nucleotides read TGTGCCAGCAGCTTAAAGGGACAAGAAGCTTTCTTT. Protein: CASSLKGQEAFF. This chain links TRBV6-2 or TRBV6-3 with TRBJ1-1; D is possibly TRBD1 (6 bases). The CDR3 is made up of 12 amino acids. Germline V lookup: CDR1 MNHEY, CDR2 SVGEGT. V gave up 6 bases and J gave up 8 bases, with 13 bases separating them.

This clonotype has a handful of counts. The J gene is TRBJ1-1, the V gene TRBV7-9, with TRBD1 matching 8 bases. Per germline, CDR1 SEHNR and CDR2 FQNEAQ (reference sequence). V shed 6 bases, J shed 1 base, and the junction held 7 bases outside the gene matches. The CDR3 covers 15 residues. For the CDR3, the DNA is TGTGCCAGCAGATCAACCGGGACAGGGAACACTGAAGCTTTCTTT. Its translation is CASRSTGTGNTEAFF. Complete variable domain (other parts from reference TRBV7-9 and TRBJ1-1): DTGVSQNPRHKITKRGQNVTFRCDPISEHNRLYWYRQTLGQGPEFLTYFQNEAQLEKSRLLSDRFSAERPKGSFSTLEIQRTEQGDSAMYLCASRSTGTGNTEAFFGQGTRLTVV.

This clonotype was seen many times. The CDR3 loop is CASNTGQASYEQYF. The CDR3 region has the DNA TGCGCCAGCAACACGGGACAGGCCTCCTACGAGCAGTACTTC. J is TRBJ2-7 and V is TRBV5-1, with 8 positions matching TRBD1. The CDR3 extends over 14 amino acids. Germline V gene data show CDR1 as SGHRS and CDR2 as YFSETQ. J was trimmed by 0 bases and V by 6 bases; bases with no gene match: 5. Combining the CDR3 with reference TRBV5-1 and TRBJ2-7 gives the whole variable domain KAGVTQTPRYLIKTRGQQVTLSCSPISGHRSVSWYQQTPGQGLQFLFEYFSETQRNKGNFPGRFSGRQFSNSRSEMNVSTLELGDSALYLCASNTGQASYEQYFGPGTRLTVT.

As to this clonotype: A read error may produce the germline difference seen at one junction end. The DNA for the CDR3 is TGTGCCAGCAGCCGGGATTCTGCCTACGCGCAGTACTTC. Translating it yields CASSRDSAYAQYF. V gene TRBV7-9 combines with J gene TRBJ2-7; a possible D gene is TRBD2 (5 bases). Germline-derived CDR1 and CDR2 are SEHNR and FQNEAQ (reference sequence). The CDR3 contains 13 residues.

On this clonotype: This sequence may be a read error, since a much larger clone differs from it by one base. CDR3 bases: TGTGCCAGCAGCCCACCCGGGACAGCTCAAGAGACCCAGTTCTTC. Its translation: CASSPPGTAQETQFF. The genes are TRBV3-1 and TRBJ2-5, with 7 nucleotides matching TRBD1. The assigned J gene may be wrong: the sequence end matches TRBJ2-1 better. The germline V gene encodes CDR1 LGHDT and CDR2 YNNKEL (reference sequence). CDR3 length: 15 residues.

J is TRBJ1-1 and V is TRBV30; 7 bases are a match to TRBD1. Germline V CDR1 and CDR2: GTSNPN, SVGIG (reference sequence). With V trimmed by 2 bases and J by 7 bases, 10 bases remained unmatched. The CDR3 has 14 amino acids. The CDR3 reads CAWSKTGRGNEAFF. CDR3 coding DNA: TGTGCCTGGAGTAAGACAGGGAGGGGAAATGAAGCTTTCTTT.

This chain links TRBV20-1 with TRBJ2-1; D gene unclear. TRBJ2-7 explains the end of the DNA better; the J call may be wrong. CDR3 length equals 11 residues. Germline CDR1 is DFQATT and CDR2 is SNEGSKA (reference sequence). The CDR3 here is CSVGTHNEQYF. The CDR3 nucleotides read TGCAGTGTTGGAACTCACAATGAGCAGTACTTC.

This clonotype was seen a handful of times. The chain joins TRBV6-5 to TRBJ1-2; 8 nucleotides align to TRBD1. CDR1 is MNHEY and CDR2 is SVGAGI in the germline V gene. The trim removed 6 bases at V and 6 bases at J, leaving 12 bases unmatched. The CDR3 has 15 amino acids. This CDR3 is CASRPWTGRRDGYTF. In DNA, the CDR3 is TGTGCCAGCAGACCTTGGACAGGGCGTAGGGATGGCTACACCTTC.

This clonotype was seen at least ten times. The rearrangement joins TRBV20-1 to TRBJ2-7; 8 bases align to TRBD1. From germline, CDR1 is DFQATT and CDR2 SNEGSKA (reference sequence). J was trimmed by 0 bases and V by 0 bases; bases with no gene match: 4. The CDR3 loop spans 15 amino acids. The CDR3 DNA follows: TGCAGTGCTAGAGATGGAGACAGGGGCTCCTACGAGCAGTACTTC. It encodes CSARDGDRGSYEQYF.

The chain carries TRBV18 and TRBJ1-5, with TRBD1 matching over 7 bases. This CDR3 contains 17 residues. CDR1 and CDR2 (germline): KGHSH, LQKENI. The trim removed 3 bases at V and 6 bases at J, leaving 14 bases unmatched. The CDR3 spells CASSPEGSDRRSQPQHF. CDR3 nucleotides: TGTGCCAGCTCACCGGAGGGGTCGGACAGGAGGAGTCAGCCCCAGCATTTT. Variable domain in full (rest from reference TRBV18 and TRBJ1-5): NAGVMQNPRHLVRRRGQEARLRCSPMKGHSHVYWYRQLPEEGLKFMVYLQKENIIDESGMPKERFSAEFPKEGPSILRIQQVVRGDSAAYFCASSPEGSDRRSQPQHFGDGTRLSIL.

In its sample, this clonotype was seen a few times. The chain carries TRBV7-2 and TRBJ1-5; tentative D call: TRBD1 (5 bases). Germline CDR1 and CDR2: SGHTA and FQGNSA. V was pared by 5 bases and J by 0 bases, with 14 bases between. The CDR3 runs 16 residues. CDR3 in amino acids: CASSPPGVNSNQPQHF. CDR3 DNA sequence: TGTGCCAGCAGCCCTCCGGGGGTTAATAGCAATCAGCCCCAGCATTTT.

The chain couples TRBV6-6 to TRBJ2-6; D is undetermined. CDR3 length: 15 amino acids. In germline, CDR1 is MNHNY, CDR2 SVGAGI (reference sequence). The V end lost 2 bases, the J end lost 0 bases, and 5 bases lay between the germline ends. The DNA of the CDR3 is TGTGCCAGCAGTTACGCCAGCTCTGGGGCCAACGTCCTGACTTTC. Translating it yields CASSYASSGANVLTF.

This clonotype occurred a few times. The chain couples TRBV10-3 to TRBJ2-1, with a weak D call TRBD1 (6 bases). The length of the CDR3 is 15 residues. Germline CDR1 is ENHRY and CDR2 is SYGVKD. V shed 1 base and J shed 6 bases, with 13 bases lying between them. The CDR3: CAISEWQGSGNEQFF. In DNA, the CDR3 is TGTGCCATCAGTGAGTGGCAGGGGAGTGGCAATGAGCAGTTCTTC.

The V and J genes are TRBV12-3 or TRBV12-4 and TRBJ2-2; D ambiguous. Deletions cut 5 bases from V and 0 bases from J, with 10 bases between. This CDR3 spans 15 amino acids. The CDR3 sequence is CASSVGSANTGELFF. CDR3 sequence (DNA): TGTGCCAGCAGTGTCGGATCGGCGAACACCGGGGAGCTGTTTTTT.

This clonotype was counted many times. This chain connects TRBV29-1 to TRBJ2-7, with TRBD1 matching over 7 bases. The CDR3 spans 14 residues. With 5 bases clipped from V and 0 bases from J, the junction kept 7 bases outside the gene matches. Per the germline V gene, CDR1 is SQVTM and CDR2 is ANQGSEA. The CDR3 sequence is CSVTDRVLSYEQYF. Written as DNA, the CDR3 is TGCAGCGTTACAGACAGGGTCCTCTCCTACGAGCAGTACTTC.

The CDR3 loop reads CASSLGQGAIQYF. For the CDR3, the DNA is TGTGCCAGCAGTCTCGGACAGGGGGCCATTCAGTACTTC. This sequence joins TRBV12-3 or TRBV12-4 and TRBJ2-4; 11 bases fit TRBD1. With V trimmed by 5 bases and J by 9 bases, 3 bases remained unmatched. The CDR3 length is 13 residues.